The TCR beta chain described here comes from a study of CD8 T cells in ankylosing spondylitis. Study results and limitations: What appeared characteristic of ankylosing spondylitis blood was a TCR beta motif of several highly homologous variants. With a CD8+ phenotype, disease-linked clones were relatively rare in peripheral blood.

A few counts support this clonotype. Its target is unknown. Construction of TCR beta libraries was performed using quantitative 5'-RACE with molecular barcodes. A single record per CDR3 protein comes from TCRdb applying MiXCR to the 5' RACE reads. The profile shows roughly 120,000 distinct CDR3 sequences, about 13% of them singletons. Germline CDR1 and CDR2: WNHNN and SYGVQD (reference sequence). Between the trimmed V and J ends, which lost 2 bases and 7 bases, there was a span of 4 bases. The CDR3 spans 11 residues. The sequencing input was blood, either unsorted or a sorted T cell fraction (not recorded which). V gene TRBV10-1 combines with J gene TRBJ2-3; no firm D call. The TCR comes from a female donor with ankylosing spondylitis or in good health (not recorded which). This chain's CDR3 is CASSELNTQYF. In DNA, the CDR3 is TGCGCCAGCAGTGAGCTAAATACGCAGTATTTT.